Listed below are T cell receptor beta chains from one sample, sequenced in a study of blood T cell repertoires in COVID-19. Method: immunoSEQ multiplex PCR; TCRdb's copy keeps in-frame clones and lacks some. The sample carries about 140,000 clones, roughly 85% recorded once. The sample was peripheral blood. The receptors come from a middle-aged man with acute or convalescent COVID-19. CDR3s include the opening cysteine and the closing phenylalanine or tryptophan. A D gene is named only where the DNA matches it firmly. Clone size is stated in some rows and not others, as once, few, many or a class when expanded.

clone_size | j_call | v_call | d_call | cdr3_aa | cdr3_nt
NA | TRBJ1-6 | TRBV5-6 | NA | CASSLGARGYNSPLHF | TGTGCCAGCAGCTTGGGGGCCAGGGGATATAATTCACCCCTCCACTTT
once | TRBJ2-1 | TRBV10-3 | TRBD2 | CAISEGVAGAYNEQFF | TGTGCCATCAGTGAGGGGGTAGCGGGAGCCTACAATGAGCAGTTCTTC
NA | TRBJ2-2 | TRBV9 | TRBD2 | CASSVEVTAGGPRGELFF | TGTGCCAGCAGCGTCGAGGTAACAGCGGGAGGGCCCCGCGGGGAGCTGTTTTTT
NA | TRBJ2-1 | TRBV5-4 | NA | CASSLAVLRSSYNEQFF | TGTGCCAGCAGCTTGGCCGTTCTGAGAAGCTCCTACAATGAGCAGTTCTTC
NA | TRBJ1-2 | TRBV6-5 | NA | CASSYTRRVNYGYTF | TGTGCCAGCAGTTACACGCGACGGGTAAACTATGGCTACACCTTC
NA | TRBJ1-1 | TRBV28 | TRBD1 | CASSFRTGQGGAEAFF | TGTGCCAGCAGTTTCCGAACTGGACAGGGTGGGGCTGAAGCTTTCTTT
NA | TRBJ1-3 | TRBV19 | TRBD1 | CASTGRDRGNTIYF | TGTGCCAGTACGGGGCGGGACAGAGGAAACACCATATATTTT
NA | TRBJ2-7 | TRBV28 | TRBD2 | CASRKGLAGVRYEQYF | TGTGCCAGCAGAAAAGGCCTAGCGGGAGTTAGGTACGAGCAGTACTTC
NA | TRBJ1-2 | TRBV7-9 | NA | CASSLGPGFDYGYTF | TGTGCCAGCAGCTTAGGTCCGGGATTCGACTATGGCTACACCTTC
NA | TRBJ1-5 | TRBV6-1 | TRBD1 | CASSETGGDNQPQHF | TGTGCCAGCAGTGAGACAGGGGGCGACAATCAGCCCCAGCATTTT
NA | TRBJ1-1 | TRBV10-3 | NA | CAISESTGGWSNTEAFF | TGTGCCATCAGTGAGTCCACGGGGGGGTGGTCAAACACTGAAGCTTTCTTT
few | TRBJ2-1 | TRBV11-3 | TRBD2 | CASSLVAGGPHEQFF | TGTGCCAGCAGCTTAGTGGCGGGGGGGCCCCATGAGCAGTTCTTC
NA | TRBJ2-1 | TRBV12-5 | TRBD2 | CASAAGGRVAYNEQFF | TGTGCTAGTGCGGCGGGAGGCCGTGTTGCCTACAATGAGCAGTTCTTC
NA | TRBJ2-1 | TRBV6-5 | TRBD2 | CASRALAGGYNEQFF | TGTGCCAGCAGAGCCCTAGCGGGGGGGTACAATGAGCAGTTCTTC
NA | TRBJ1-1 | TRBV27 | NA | CASSLSETGEAFF | TGTGCCAGCAGTTTATCGGAGACAGGAGAAGCTTTCTTT
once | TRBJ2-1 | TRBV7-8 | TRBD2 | CASRPLAGNSYNEQFF | TGTGCCAGCAGACCACTAGCGGGGAACTCCTACAATGAGCAGTTCTTC
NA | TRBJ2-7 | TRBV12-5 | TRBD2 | CASGPREDYEQYF | TGTGCTAGTGGACCGCGGGAGGACTACGAGCAGTACTTC
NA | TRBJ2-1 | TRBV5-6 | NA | CASTPGGGRYRGNEQFF | TGTGCCAGCACCCCTGGCGGAGGGAGGTATAGAGGCAATGAGCAGTTCTTC
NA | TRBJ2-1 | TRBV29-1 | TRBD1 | CSFDRGTLAPAEQFF | TGCAGCTTCGACAGGGGCACTCTGGCCCCCGCTGAGCAGTTCTTC
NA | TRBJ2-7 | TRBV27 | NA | CASSLSAGAYEQYF | TGTGCCAGCAGTTTAAGTGCAGGGGCCTACGAGCAGTACTTC
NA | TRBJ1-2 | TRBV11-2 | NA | CASSPLRVNYGYTF | TGTGCCAGCAGCCCCCTCAGGGTCAACTATGGCTACACCTTC
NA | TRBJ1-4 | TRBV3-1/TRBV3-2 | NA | CASSQVRVIGEKLFF | TGTGCCAGCAGCCAAGTCAGGGTTATCGGCGAAAAACTGTTTTTT
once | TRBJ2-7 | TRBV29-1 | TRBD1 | CSVDDRDSGSYEQYF | TGCAGCGTTGATGACAGGGACAGCGGATCCTACGAGCAGTACTTC
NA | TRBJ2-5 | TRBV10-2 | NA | CASSDNGQETQYF | TGCGCCAGCAGTGACAACGGCCAAGAGACCCAGTACTTC
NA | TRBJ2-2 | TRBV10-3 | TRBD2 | CAISVGGDTTGELFF | TGTGCCATCAGCGTCGGGGGGGACACTACCGGGGAGCTGTTTTTT
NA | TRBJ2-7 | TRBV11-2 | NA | CASTQGLISYEQYF | TGTGCCAGCACCCAGGGGCTCATCTCCTACGAGCAGTACTTC
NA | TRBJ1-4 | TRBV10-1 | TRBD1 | CASSERTGGSQLFF | TGCGCCAGCAGTGAAAGGACAGGGGGATCGCAACTGTTTTTT
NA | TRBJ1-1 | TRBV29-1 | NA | CSVSGSGAEAFF | TGCAGCGTTTCAGGGTCCGGCGCTGAAGCTTTCTTT
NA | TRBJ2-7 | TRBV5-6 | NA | CASSKTGVHEQYF | TGTGCCAGCAGCAAGACAGGAGTCCACGAGCAGTACTTC
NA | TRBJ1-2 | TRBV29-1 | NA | CSVRGVLYGYTF | TGCAGCGTTCGGGGGGTTCTCTATGGCTACACCTTC
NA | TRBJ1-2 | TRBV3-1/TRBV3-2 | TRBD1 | CASSPETGVGYDGYTF | TGTGCCAGCAGCCCAGAGACAGGGGTCGGGTATGATGGCTACACCTTC
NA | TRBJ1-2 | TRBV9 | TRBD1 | CASSETGGYYGYTF | TGTGCCAGCAGCGAAACAGGGGGCTACTATGGCTACACCTTC
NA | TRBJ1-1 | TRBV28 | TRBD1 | CASSPLTGGEIIAFF | TGTGCCAGCAGTCCCTTGACAGGGGGCGAGATAATCGCTTTCTTT
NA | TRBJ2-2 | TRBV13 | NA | CASSFFTGELFF | TGTGCCAGCAGCTTCTTCACCGGGGAGCTGTTTTTT
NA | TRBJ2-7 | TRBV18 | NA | CASSPAGPQDEQYF | TGTGCCAGCTCACCAGCCGGTCCGCAAGACGAGCAGTACTTC
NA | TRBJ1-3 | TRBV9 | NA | CASSVDSTRRAGNTIYF | TGTGCCAGCAGCGTAGACTCAACCAGGAGGGCTGGAAACACCATATATTTT
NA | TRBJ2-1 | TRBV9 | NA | CASSAPGVRSYNEQFF | TGTGCCAGCAGCGCCCCCGGTGTGCGCTCCTACAATGAGCAGTTCTTC
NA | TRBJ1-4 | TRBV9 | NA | CASSVGFRATDEKLFF | TGTGCCAGCAGCGTAGGATTCAGGGCGACAGATGAAAAACTGTTTTTT
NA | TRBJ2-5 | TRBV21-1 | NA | CASSKAPGPTSGYQETQYF | TGTGCCAGCAGCAAAGCGCCTGGACCCACTTCGGGGTACCAAGAGACCCAGTACTTC
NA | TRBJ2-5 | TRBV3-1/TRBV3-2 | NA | CASSQDPGRGEETQYF | TGTGCCAGCAGCCAAGATCCGGGCAGGGGGGAAGAGACCCAGTACTTC
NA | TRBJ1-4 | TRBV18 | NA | CASSPYREGATNEKLFF | TGTGCCAGCTCACCATACAGGGAGGGAGCAACTAATGAAAAACTGTTTTTT
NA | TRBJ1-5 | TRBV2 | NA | CASNRDNQPQHF | TGTGCCAGCAACAGGGACAATCAGCCCCAGCATTTT
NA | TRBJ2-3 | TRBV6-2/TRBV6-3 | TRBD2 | CASSYKAGGKTDTQYF | TGTGCCAGCAGTTACAAAGCGGGAGGAAAGACAGATACGCAGTATTTT
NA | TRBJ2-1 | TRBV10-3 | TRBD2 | CAIRGSGGNNEQFF | TGTGCCATCAGGGGAAGCGGGGGTAACAATGAGCAGTTCTTC
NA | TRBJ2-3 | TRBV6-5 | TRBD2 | CASSSSGGDTQYF | TGTGCCAGCAGTTCTAGCGGGGGGGATACGCAGTATTTT
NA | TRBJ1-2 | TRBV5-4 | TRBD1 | CASSQRTGGSAYGYTF | TGTGCCAGCAGCCAGCGGACAGGGGGCAGCGCATATGGCTACACCTTC
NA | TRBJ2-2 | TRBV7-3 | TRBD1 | CASRGTDTGELFF | TGTGCCAGCAGGGGGACAGACACCGGGGAGCTGTTTTTT
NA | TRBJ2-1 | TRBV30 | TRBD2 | CAWSRLAPYNEQFF | TGTGCCTGGAGTCGACTAGCCCCCTACAATGAGCAGTTCTTC
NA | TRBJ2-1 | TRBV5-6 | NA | CASSLGGASSYNEQFF | TGTGCCAGCAGCTTGGGCGGGGCCAGCTCCTACAATGAGCAGTTCTTC
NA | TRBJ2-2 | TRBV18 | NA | CASSIQGVTGELFF | TGTGCCAGCTCAATACAGGGTGTTACCGGGGAGCTGTTTTTT
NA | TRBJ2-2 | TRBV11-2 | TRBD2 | CASSLPLAGVTGELFF | TGTGCCAGCAGCTTACCACTAGCGGGAGTTACCGGGGAGCTGTTTTTT
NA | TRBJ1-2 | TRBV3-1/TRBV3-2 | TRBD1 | CASSQVGQGAPGYTF | TGTGCCAGCAGCCAAGTAGGACAGGGGGCGCCCGGCTACACCTTC
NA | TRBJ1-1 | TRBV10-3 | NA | CAISESYRNTEAFF | TGTGCCATCAGTGAGTCCTACAGGAACACTGAAGCTTTCTTT
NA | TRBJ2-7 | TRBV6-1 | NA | CASSEYSSYEQYF | TGTGCCAGCAGTGAGTACAGTTCCTACGAGCAGTACTTC
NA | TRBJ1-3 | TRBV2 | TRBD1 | CASRDRDPGNTIYF | TGTGCCAGCAGAGACAGGGACCCCGGAAACACCATATATTTT
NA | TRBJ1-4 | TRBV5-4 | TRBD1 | CASSLPPGQADEKLFF | TGTGCCAGCAGCCTCCCTCCGGGACAGGCGGATGAAAAACTGTTTTTT
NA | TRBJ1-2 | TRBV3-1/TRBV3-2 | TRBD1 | CASSQSRGDYGYTF | TGTGCCAGCAGCCAATCCAGGGGGGACTATGGCTACACCTTC
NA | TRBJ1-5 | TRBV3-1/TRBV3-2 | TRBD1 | CASSQGQGGNQPQHF | TGTGCCAGCAGCCAAGGTCAGGGGGGAAATCAGCCCCAGCATTTT
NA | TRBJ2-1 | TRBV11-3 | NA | CASSLVRNEQFF | TGTGCCAGCAGCTTAGTACGGAATGAGCAGTTCTTC
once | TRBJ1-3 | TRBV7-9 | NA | CASTTQGSFGGNTIYF | TGTGCCAGCACCACCCAGGGATCTTTCGGTGGAAACACCATATATTTT